The 24 T cell receptor beta chains presented below share a single source sample, sequenced in a study of immune heterogeneity within non-small cell lung tumors. Genomic DNA from bulk tumor acted as the template, and 600 ng was loaded per sample. During surgery, several far-apart biopsies were obtained from every primary tumor. Patients went through curative surgery, and their non-small cell lung cancer was untreated and newly diagnosed. Multiplex PCR relied on 32 V and 13 J primers to amplify TCR beta CDR3. One entry per CDR3 protein results from TCRdb running MiXCR on the multiplex PCR reads. This table holds 14,000 to 15,000 distinct CDR3 sequences, 25% to 35% found once. Sequenced sample: lung tumor tissue. The receptors stem from a man aged 40-49 years with non-small cell lung cancer.

This clonotype occurred many times. The chain recombines TRBV11-3 with TRBJ2-5, with D perhaps matching TRBD1 (6 bases). The CDR3 has 15 amino acids. CDR1 and CDR2 (germline): SGHNT, YENEEA. Trimming stripped 3 bases from V and 1 base from J, with 12 bases between. This CDR3 reads CASSFYGQIQETQYF. DNA of the CDR3: TGTGCCAGCAGCTTTTATGGACAGATCCAAGAGACCCAGTACTTC.

This clonotype was recorded at least ten times. This chain uses TRBV5-1 with TRBJ2-2, with a possible D match to TRBD2 (6 bases). Trimming took 4 bases from V and 3 from J, leaving 19 bases between them. The CDR3 runs 17 residues. Looked up from germline, CDR1 is SGHRS and CDR2 is YFSETQ. This chain's CDR3 is CASSRTLSGGDTGELFF. The DNA of the CDR3 is TGCGCCAGCAGCCGAACCCTTAGCGGAGGGGACACCGGGGAGCTGTTTTTT.

Remarks on this clonotype: This sequence may be a read error, since a much larger clone differs from it by one base. The chain joins TRBV5-1 to TRBJ2-1, with TRBD2 identical over 9 bases. The CDR3 covers 14 residues. The germline gives CDR1 SGHRS, CDR2 YFSETQ. The CDR3 bases are TGCGTCAGCAGCTTGGGGCTAGCGGGAAATGAGCAGTTCTTC. It encodes CVSSLGLAGNEQFF. Full variable domain (outside the CDR3, taken from reference TRBV5-1 and TRBJ2-1): KAGVTQTPRYLIKTRGQQVTLSCSPISGHRSVSWYQQTPGQGLQFLFEYFSETQRNKGNFPGRFSGRQFSNSRSEMNVSTLELGDSALYLCVSSLGLAGNEQFFGPGTRLTVL.

This chain joins TRBV5-1 and TRBJ2-1; D is possibly TRBD1 (6 bases). The CDR3 loop spans 14 amino acids. CDR1 and CDR2 from the germline V gene are SGHRS and YFSETQ. V shed 5 bases and J shed 6 bases, with 15 bases lying between them. CDR3 protein: CASSLQGQSNEQFF. The CDR3 DNA sequence: TGCGCCAGCAGTCTACAGGGTCAAAGCAATGAGCAGTTCTTC.

This clonotype was observed at least ten times. The V call is TRBV20-1, the J call TRBJ2-5, with D perhaps TRBD2 (6 bases). Germline lookup yields CDR1 DFQATT and CDR2 SNEGSKA (reference sequence). V was clipped by 0 bases and J by 4 bases, with 12 bases between them. The CDR3 covers 14 residues. The chain's CDR3 is CSARDPRRGETQYF. The CDR3 DNA reads as TGCAGTGCTAGAGATCCTCGGAGGGGAGAGACCCAGTACTTC.

A remark on this clonotype: One end of the junction is discordant with germline, which a read error may explain. The gene calls are TRBV10-1 and TRBJ2-7; TRBD1 aligns across 9 bases. The CDR3 is 14 residues long. CDR1 and CDR2 (germline): WNHNN, SYGVQD (reference sequence). The CDR3 region has the DNA TGTGCCAGCAGTACACACAGGGGGCGCGCCGAGCAGTACTTC. Encoded protein: CASSTHRGRAEQYF.

In its sample, this clonotype was seen many times. The chain has TRBV27 and TRBJ1-1; D unclear. The CDR3 has 13 residues. Trimming took off 3 bases at V and 8 bases at J, with 13 bases between the two ends. Germline V gives CDR1 MNHEY, CDR2 SMNVEV (reference sequence). The CDR3 bases are TGTGCCAGCAGTTTGGGTCTTGGCGCCGAAGCTTTCTTT. This encodes CASSLGLGAEAFF.

This clonotype was seen many times. V gene TRBV7-2 combines with J gene TRBJ2-1, with D perhaps TRBD1 (6 bases). Trimming took off 1 base at V and 0 bases at J, with 7 bases between the two ends. The CDR3 runs to 15 residues. Looked up from germline, CDR1 is SGHTA and CDR2 is FQGNSA. For the CDR3, the DNA is TGTGCCAGCAGCTTAGGAGGGGGCTCCTACAATGAGCAGTTCTTC. It yields the protein CASSLGGGSYNEQFF.

This sequence joins TRBV10-3 and TRBJ1-1, with a tentative D call TRBD1 (6 bases). Germline V CDR1 and CDR2: ENHRY, SYGVKD. The CDR3 length is 14 residues. The V gene lost 7 bases and the J gene lost 2 bases, with 14 bases spanning the gap. The CDR3 loop reads CAIKEGGPNTEAFF. The CDR3 nucleotides are TGTGCCATCAAAGAGGGGGGGCCCAACACTGAAGCTTTCTTT.

A few counts support this clonotype. This sequence joins TRBV12-3 or TRBV12-4 and TRBJ1-1, with D perhaps TRBD1 (5 bases). V lost 8 bases and J lost 1, with 14 bases in between. The CDR3 runs 14 residues. The CDR3 is CASRGRAWNTEAFF. Written as DNA, the CDR3 is TGTGCCAGCCGGGGCCGGGCTTGGAACACTGAAGCTTTCTTT.

The chain uses TRBV5-1 and TRBJ2-7, with 7 bases aligning to TRBD2. The germline V gene encodes CDR1 SGHRS and CDR2 YFSETQ. V dropped 4 bases and J dropped 0; count of bases not matched to a gene: 7. The CDR3 is 15 amino acids. Here the CDR3 reads CASSPRVAGSYEQYF. Written as DNA, the CDR3 is TGCGCCAGCAGCCCCAGGGTAGCGGGCTCCTACGAGCAGTACTTC.

In this sample, this clonotype is medium-sized. J is TRBJ1-3 and V is TRBV6-5; D is unclear. Germline CDR1 MNHEY, CDR2 SVGAGI. This CDR3 comprises 18 residues. With 0 bases removed from V and 0 bases from J, the gap between germline ends came to 15 bases. CDR3 in DNA: TGTGCCAGCAGTTACTCGATAGGTTCGGTAGCCTCTGGAAACACCATATATTTT. Translating gives CASSYSIGSVASGNTIYF.

In this sample, this clonotype is medium-sized. The CDR3 coding sequence is TGCGCCAGCAGCGCCGGGACACACAACTATGGCTACACCTTC. This codes for CASSAGTHNYGYTF. The gene calls are TRBV5-1 and TRBJ1-2; a weak D match, TRBD1 (6 bases). The germline V gene has CDR1 SGHRS and CDR2 YFSETQ. This CDR3 spans 14 amino acids. Deletions cut 4 bases from V and 2 bases from J, with 12 bases between.

On this clonotype: This sequence may be a read error, since a much larger clone differs from it by one base. CDR3 in amino acids: CATSDGSGANVLTF. CDR3 in DNA: TGTGCCACCAGTGATGGTTCTGGGGCCAACGTCCTGACTTTC. The V call is TRBV24-1, the J call TRBJ2-6; D remains unclear. Deletions cut 3 bases from V and 1 base from J, with 3 bases between. The CDR3 runs 14 residues. Looked up from germline, CDR1 is KGHDR and CDR2 is SFDVKD.

This clonotype is medium-sized within its sample. This chain joins TRBV6-1 and TRBJ2-7; no firm D call. With 4 bases removed from V and 2 bases from J, the gap between germline ends came to 15 bases. CDR3 length equals 15 residues. CDR1 is MNHNS and CDR2 is SASEGT in the germline V gene. CDR3 region: CASSARLERPYEQYF. Here the CDR3 DNA reads TGTGCCAGCAGTGCCAGACTTGAGAGGCCCTACGAGCAGTACTTC.

This clonotype was found many times. The CDR3 region is CSLIRQGSNEQFF. Written as DNA, the CDR3 is TGCAGCCTCATACGACAGGGCTCCAATGAGCAGTTCTTC. The rearrangement joins TRBV29-1 to TRBJ2-1; 7 positions agree with TRBD1. The CDR3 has 13 residues. The ends lost 8 bases at V and 6 bases at J; junction bases unmatched: 10. Per germline, CDR1 SQVTM and CDR2 ANQGSEA.

On this clonotype itself: A read error is possible here, since a much larger clone lies one base away. The chain uses TRBV6-4 and TRBJ1-2; no clear D gene. Trimming removed 8 bases from V and 4 bases from J, with 17 bases in between. CDR3 length: 14 amino acids. From germline, CDR1 is MRHNA and CDR2 SNTAGT. Here the CDR3 reads CASQRRSPIYGYTF. In DNA form, the CDR3 reads TGTGCCAGCCAAAGGCGCAGTCCCATCTATGGCTACACCTTC.

Only a few counts were recorded for this clonotype. This rearrangement joins TRBV2 to TRBJ1-5; D may be TRBD1 (5 bases). The CDR3 loop spans 15 amino acids. The germline V and J ends were trimmed by 7 bases and 1 base, with 14 bases remaining between them. Germline V gives CDR1 SNHLY, CDR2 FYNNEI. CDR3 protein: CASKRDLTSNQPQHF. CDR3 DNA sequence: TGTGCCAGCAAACGGGACCTAACGAGCAATCAGCCCCAGCATTTT.

The sample holds one count of this clonotype. Since a much larger clone is just one base distant, this may be a read error. The V gene is TRBV29-1, the J gene TRBJ2-7, with D unresolved. CDR3 length: 12 residues. Germline loops: CDR1 SQVTM, CDR2 ANQGSEA. CDR3 sequence: CSAQRTSYELYF. The CDR3 coding sequence is TGCAGCGCCCAAAGGACGTCCTACGAGCTGTACTTC.

The V and J genes are TRBV27 and TRBJ2-1; 10 nucleotides align to TRBD2. In germline, CDR1 is MNHEY, CDR2 SMNVEV (reference sequence). The CDR3 spans 16 residues. J lost 15 bases, V lost 6 bases, and 20 bases had no gene match. CDR3 nucleotide sequence: TGTGCCAGCAGCCCAGAGGCAGCGGGAGGGAACAATGTGCTGTTCTTC. Residues: CASSPEAAGGNNVLFF.

The chain recombines TRBV15 with TRBJ1-1; tentative D call: TRBD1 (5 bases). Germline CDR1 is LNHNV and CDR2 is YYDKDF (reference sequence). Deletions cut 0 bases from V and 5 bases from J, with 7 bases between. The CDR3 covers 13 residues. CDR3 sequence: CATSRDRQTEAFF. Here the CDR3 DNA reads TGTGCCACCAGCAGAGATAGACAGACTGAAGCTTTCTTT. The whole variable domain, remainder taken from reference TRBV15 and TRBJ1-1, is DAMVIQNPRYQVTQFGKPVTLSCSQTLNHNVMYWYQQKSSQAPKLLFHYYDKDFNNEADTPDNFQSRRPNTSFCFLDIRSPGLGDTAMYLCATSRDRQTEAFFGQGTRLTVV.

Points on this clonotype: This could be a read error, since a much larger clone is one nucleotide away. This sequence joins TRBV6-2 or TRBV6-3 and TRBJ2-6, with D perhaps matching TRBD1 (5 bases). CDR1 and CDR2 (germline): MNHEY, SVGEGT. This CDR3 has 17 amino acids. The CDR3 reads CASTKPDTSSGDNVLTF. In DNA form, the CDR3 reads TGTGCCAGCACCAAACCGGACACCTCTTCTGGGGACAACGTCCTGACTTTC.

Concerning this clonotype: Relative to the germline gene, one junction end is altered; a read error may explain this. J is TRBJ1-3 and V is TRBV6-2 or TRBV6-3; 11 bases align to TRBD1. The V gene's germline CDR1 is MNHEY and CDR2 SVGEGT. The CDR3 is 16 residues long. The CDR3 sequence is CDSSLGTGGGRNTIYF. In DNA form, the CDR3 reads TGTGACAGCAGTTTAGGGACAGGGGGAGGAAGAAACACCATATATTTT.

Notes on this clonotype: No conserved phenylalanine or tryptophan ends this CDR3, so it is likely a read error. The genes are TRBV5-4 and TRBJ2-7; D not certain. V lost 1 base, J lost 0 bases, and 5 bases lay in between. This CDR3 contains 13 residues. CDR1 and CDR2 from the germline V gene are SGHNT and YYREEE (reference sequence). The CDR3 reads CASSLWSSYEQYL. CDR3 sequence (DNA): TGTGCCAGCAGCTTGTGGTCCTCCTACGAGCAGTACTTA.